This passage covers 24 T cell receptor beta chains from one sample sequenced in a study of blood T cell repertoires in COVID-19. TCRdb keeps only in-frame clones here, not all; method: immunoSEQ multiplex PCR. The sample lists 80,000 to 90,000 clones, about 85% occurring once. The sequenced material came from peripheral blood. These receptors all stem from a woman between 65 and 79 years old with acute or convalescent COVID-19.

This clone was counted between two and nine times. The chain has TRBV18 and TRBJ2-3, with TRBD2 matching over 9 bases. V shed 1 base, J shed 0 bases, and the junction held 5 bases outside the gene matches. The CDR3 contains 17 residues. Germline V gene lookup returns CDR1 KGHSH and CDR2 LQKENI. CDR3 nucleotides: TGTGCCAGCTCACCACGAATCCTAGCGGGGAGCACAGATACGCAGTATTTT. Protein: CASSPRILAGSTDTQYF.

V gene TRBV19 combines with J gene TRBJ1-2; D is unresolved. CDR3 length equals 13 residues. The V gene's germline CDR1 is LNHDA and CDR2 SQIVND (reference sequence). Trimming removed 9 bases at V and 1 base at J, with 12 bases between. The CDR3 sequence is CASGSAGNYGYTF. DNA for the CDR3: TGTGCCAGCGGATCTGCGGGTAACTATGGCTACACCTTC.

The chain uses TRBV15 and TRBJ2-2; no firm D call. The CDR3 extends over 12 amino acids. Trimming pared 5 bases from V and 3 bases from J, leaving 4 bases between. Per the germline V gene, CDR1 is LNHNV and CDR2 is YYDKDF (reference sequence). CDR3 sequence reads: CATSFYTGELFF. The CDR3 bases are TGTGCCACCAGCTTCTACACCGGGGAGCTGTTTTTT.

The genes are TRBV6-1 and TRBJ1-1; TRBD1 matches 11 bases. Germline CDR1 MNHNS, CDR2 SASEGT. The V and J ends lost 3 bases and 4 bases, in that order; junction bases with no gene match: 1. The CDR3 totals 14 residues. CDR3 DNA sequence: TGTGCCAGCAGTGAGGGACAGGGGGGCACTGAAGCTTTCTTT. Translation: CASSEGQGGTEAFF.

This sequence joins TRBV19 and TRBJ2-7; 7 nucleotides align to TRBD1. J gave up 0 bases and V 5 bases, and 10 bases lay outside the gene matches. Germline assignment: CDR1 LNHDA and CDR2 SQIVND (reference sequence). This CDR3 contains 16 residues. The CDR3 DNA reads as TGTGCCAGTAGTCCCTCACCGACAGGGATCTCCTACGAGCAGTACTTC. Protein: CASSPSPTGISYEQYF.

This clone has only a few counts. The chain uses TRBV5-4 and TRBJ2-1, with TRBD1 matching 9 bases. The trim removed 7 bases at V and 10 bases at J, leaving 6 bases unmatched. Germline CDR1 is SGHNT and CDR2 is YYREEE (reference sequence). The CDR3 sequence is 12 residues long. The CDR3 DNA is TGTGCCAGCGGTACAGGGGGCAGGGAGCAGTTCTTC. Its translation is CASGTGGREQFF.

V usage is TRBV15 and J usage is TRBJ1-5, with no clear D. V gave up 1 base and J gave up 6 bases, with 16 bases separating them. This CDR3 spans 16 amino acids. Germline CDR1 reads LNHNV; CDR2 reads YYDKDF (reference sequence). CDR3 nucleotides: TGTGCCACCAGCAGAGTTTTAGGCAGTGCGGCTCAGCCCCAGCATTTT. Amino acid sequence: CATSRVLGSAAQPQHF.

The chain employs TRBV19 and TRBJ1-5; 9 nucleotides align to TRBD1. Germline loops: CDR1 LNHDA, CDR2 SQIVND (reference sequence). This CDR3 spans 18 amino acids. With 4 bases clipped from V and 4 bases from J, the junction kept 14 bases outside the gene matches. Here the CDR3 reads CASSKTTSGTGINQPQHF. Here the CDR3 DNA reads TGTGCCAGTAGTAAAACTACGTCCGGGACAGGGATAAATCAGCCCCAGCATTTT. Supplemented by reference TRBV19 and TRBJ1-5, the full variable domain reads DGGITQSPKYLFRKEGQNVTLSCEQNLNHDAMYWYRQDPGQGLRLIYYSQIVNDFQKGDIAEGYSVSREKKESFPLTVTSAQKNPTAFYLCASSKTTSGTGINQPQHFGDGTRLSIL.

This clone occurred a few times. The genes are TRBV30 and TRBJ1-2; D is perhaps TRBD1 (6 bases). CDR3 length: 15 residues. V was cut by 0 bases and J by 7 bases, with 18 bases left in between. Germline CDR1 is GTSNPN and CDR2 is SVGIG (reference sequence). Written as DNA, the CDR3 is TGTGCCTGGAGTGTTTTTCTCCTCCGCAGGGGTGGCTACACCTTC. As protein: CAWSVFLLRRGGYTF.

This sequence joins TRBV28 and TRBJ2-7; D gene uncertain. Germline assignment: CDR1 MDHEN and CDR2 SYDVKM. The CDR3 loop spans 11 amino acids. Trimming removed 5 bases at V and 6 bases at J, with 8 bases between. The CDR3 region has the DNA TGTGCCAGCAGTAGAACAGCCGAGCAGTACTTC. It is translated as CASSRTAEQYF.

This clone has just a few counts. This chain joins TRBV27 and TRBJ2-2; 10 positions agree with TRBD1. Germline assignment: CDR1 MNHEY and CDR2 SMNVEV (reference sequence). The junction had 8 bases not matched to a gene; V was cut back by 6 bases and J by 7 bases. The CDR3 is made up of 15 amino acids. DNA of the CDR3: TGTGCCAGCAGCTTCCGGGACAGGGGTAACGGGGAGCTGTTTTTT. Amino acid sequence: CASSFRDRGNGELFF.

This rearrangement joins TRBV7-9 to TRBJ1-6; perhaps TRBD1 as D (5 bases). V was cut by 1 base and J by 7 bases, with 11 bases left in between. The CDR3 totals 15 residues. The V gene's germline CDR1 is SEHNR and CDR2 FQNEAQ (reference sequence). This chain's CDR3 is CASSLGTTGNSPLHF. DNA of the CDR3: TGTGCCAGCAGCTTAGGGACAACAGGAAATTCACCCCTCCACTTT.

The genes are TRBV28 and TRBJ1-6; D call uncertain. The CDR3 sequence is 12 residues long. Trimming stripped 2 bases from V and 11 bases from J, with 7 bases between. The germline V gene encodes CDR1 MDHEN and CDR2 SYDVKM. CDR3 region: CASSLERAPLHF. The CDR3 DNA sequence: TGTGCCAGCAGTTTAGAGAGGGCACCCCTCCACTTT.

The CDR3 DNA reads TGTGCCAGCGGTGCATCCAGGGGCACCGGGGAGCTGTTTTTT. This encodes CASGASRGTGELFF. This rearrangement joins TRBV7-9 to TRBJ2-2; maybe TRBD1 (6 bases). CDR1 and CDR2 from the germline V gene are SEHNR and FQNEAQ (reference sequence). Trimming removed 8 bases from V and 4 bases from J, with 14 bases in between. The CDR3 totals 14 residues.

The V gene is TRBV3-1 (or the pseudogene TRBV3-2), the J gene TRBJ2-1; D ambiguous. This CDR3 spans 16 amino acids. Germline V gives CDR1 LGHDT, CDR2 YNNKEL (reference sequence). Trimming stripped 0 bases from V and 0 bases from J, with 9 bases between. The chain's CDR3 is CASSQENYLSYNEQFF. For the CDR3, the DNA is TGTGCCAGCAGCCAAGAAAACTATCTCTCCTACAATGAGCAGTTCTTC.

The chain employs TRBV5-4 and TRBJ2-7, with 7 bases fitting TRBD2. The CDR3 length is 15 residues. CDR1 and CDR2 from the germline V gene are SGHNT and YYREEE (reference sequence). The V segment lost 0 bases and the J segment 4 bases; nucleotides outside the gene matches: 7. CDR3 in amino acids: CASSLDGGGNYEQYF. The CDR3 DNA sequence: TGTGCCAGCAGCTTGGATGGCGGGGGAAATTACGAGCAGTACTTC.

This chain joins TRBV6-5 and TRBJ1-5; no clear D gene. The germline gives CDR1 MNHEY, CDR2 SVGAGI. This CDR3 spans 13 amino acids. The V and J ends lost 4 bases and 3 bases respectively, with 7 bases between them. CDR3 bases: TGTGCCAGCAGTTCCTTAGACAATCAGCCCCAGCATTTT. It is translated as CASSSLDNQPQHF.

This chain's CDR3 is CASSLFPGSYSPLHF. In DNA, the CDR3 is TGTGCCAGCAGTTTATTTCCAGGGTCGTATTCACCCCTCCACTTT. The chain couples TRBV27 to TRBJ1-6, with D possibly matching TRBD1 (5 bases). Germline V gene data show CDR1 as MNHEY and CDR2 as SMNVEV (reference sequence). CDR3 size: 15 residues. Deletions cut 1 base from V and 8 bases from J, with 12 bases between.

The chain's CDR3 is CASSVLNEKLFF. Written as DNA, the CDR3 is TGTGCCAGCAGCGTCCTTAATGAAAAACTGTTTTTT. The chain recombines TRBV6-2 or TRBV6-3 with TRBJ1-4; no clear D gene. Germline CDR1 is MNHEY and CDR2 is SVGEGT. This CDR3 contains 12 residues. Trimming stripped 6 bases from V and 4 bases from J, with 6 bases between.

The chain combines TRBV11-3 with TRBJ2-5; 14 bases map to TRBD2. V lost 5 bases, J lost 4 bases, and 9 bases stayed unmatched. CDR1 is SGHNT, CDR2 YENEEA, per germline. The CDR3 spans 17 residues. In nucleotides, the CDR3 is TGTGCCAGCAGCACTCATCGACTAGCGGGGGGGCTAGAGACCCAGTACTTC. Translated: CASSTHRLAGGLETQYF. Using reference TRBV11-3 and TRBJ2-5 for the parts outside the CDR3, the full variable domain is EAGVVQSPRYKIIEKKQPVAFWCNPISGHNTLYWYLQNLGQGPELLIRYENEEAVDDSQLPKDRFSAERLKGVDSTLKIQPAELGDSAVYLCASSTHRLAGGLETQYFGPGTRLLVL.

J is TRBJ2-2 and V is TRBV28, with TRBD2 matching over 8 bases. This CDR3 has 16 amino acids. Germline V gene sequence: CDR1 MDHEN, CDR2 SYDVKM. J gave up 1 base and V 6 bases, and 7 bases lay outside the gene matches. CDR3 protein: CASSGGVTLNTGELFF. Written as DNA, the CDR3 is TGTGCCAGCAGCGGGGGGGTGACTTTGAACACCGGGGAGCTGTTTTTT.

The chain uses TRBV7-9 and TRBJ1-2; weak D call: TRBD1 (6 bases). Trimming took 2 bases from V and 2 from J, leaving 6 bases between them. Germline V CDR1 and CDR2: SEHNR, FQNEAQ (reference sequence). This CDR3 is 13 amino acids long. The CDR3 protein is CASSLQGNYGYTF. The CDR3 DNA reads as TGTGCCAGCAGCTTACAGGGGAACTATGGCTACACCTTC.

The J gene is TRBJ2-3, the V gene TRBV5-6; TRBD1 matches 11 bases. V lost 1 base to trimming and J lost 2 bases; unmatched junction nucleotides: 6. The CDR3 is 17 residues long. Germline CDR1 and CDR2: SGHDT and YYEEEE. This chain's CDR3 is CASSLPGTGGLTDTQYF. The CDR3 DNA follows: TGTGCCAGCAGCTTGCCAGGGACAGGGGGACTCACAGATACGCAGTATTTT.

The chain combines TRBV14 with TRBJ1-4, with TRBD1 as a possible D gene (6 bases). Trimming left V 4 bases short and J 8 bases short, with 20 bases between. Germline values: CDR1 SGHDN, CDR2 FVKESK. This CDR3 contains 16 residues. The CDR3 nucleotides are TGTGCCAGCAGCCGAGGTCAGGGGATGACGGCGGAAAAACTGTTTTTT. The encoded protein is CASSRGQGMTAEKLFF.